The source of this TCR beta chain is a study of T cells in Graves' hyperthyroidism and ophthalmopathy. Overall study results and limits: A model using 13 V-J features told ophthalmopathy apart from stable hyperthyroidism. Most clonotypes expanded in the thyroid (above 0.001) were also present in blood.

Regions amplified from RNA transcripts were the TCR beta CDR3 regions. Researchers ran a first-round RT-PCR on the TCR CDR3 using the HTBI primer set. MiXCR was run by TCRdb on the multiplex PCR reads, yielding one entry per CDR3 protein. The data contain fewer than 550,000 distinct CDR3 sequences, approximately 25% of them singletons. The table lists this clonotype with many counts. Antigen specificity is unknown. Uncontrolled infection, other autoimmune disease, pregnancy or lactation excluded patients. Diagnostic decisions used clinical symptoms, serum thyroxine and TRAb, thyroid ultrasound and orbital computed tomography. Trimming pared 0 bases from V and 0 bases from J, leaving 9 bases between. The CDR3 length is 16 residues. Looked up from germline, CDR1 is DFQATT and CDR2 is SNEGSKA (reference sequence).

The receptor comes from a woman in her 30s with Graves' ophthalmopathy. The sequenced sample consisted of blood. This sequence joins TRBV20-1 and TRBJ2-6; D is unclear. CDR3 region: CSARDRADSGANVLTF. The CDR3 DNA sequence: TGCAGTGCTAGAGATCGTGCAGACTCTGGGGCCAACGTCCTGACTTTC.